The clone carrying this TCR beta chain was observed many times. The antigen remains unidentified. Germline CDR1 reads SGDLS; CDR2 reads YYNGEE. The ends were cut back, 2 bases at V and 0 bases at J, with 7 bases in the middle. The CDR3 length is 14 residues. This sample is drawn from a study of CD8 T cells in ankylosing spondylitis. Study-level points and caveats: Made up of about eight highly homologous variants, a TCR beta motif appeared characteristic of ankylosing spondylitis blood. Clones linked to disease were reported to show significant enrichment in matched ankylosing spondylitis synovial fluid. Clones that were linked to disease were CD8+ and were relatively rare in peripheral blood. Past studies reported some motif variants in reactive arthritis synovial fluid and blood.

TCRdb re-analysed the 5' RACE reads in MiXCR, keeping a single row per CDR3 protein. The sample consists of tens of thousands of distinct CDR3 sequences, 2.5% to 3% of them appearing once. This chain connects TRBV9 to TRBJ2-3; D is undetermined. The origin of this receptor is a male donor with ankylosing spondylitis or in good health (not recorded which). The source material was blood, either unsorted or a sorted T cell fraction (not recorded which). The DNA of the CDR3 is TGTGCCAGCAGCGTCTCTACCAGCACAGATACGCAGTATTTT. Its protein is CASSVSTSTDTQYF.